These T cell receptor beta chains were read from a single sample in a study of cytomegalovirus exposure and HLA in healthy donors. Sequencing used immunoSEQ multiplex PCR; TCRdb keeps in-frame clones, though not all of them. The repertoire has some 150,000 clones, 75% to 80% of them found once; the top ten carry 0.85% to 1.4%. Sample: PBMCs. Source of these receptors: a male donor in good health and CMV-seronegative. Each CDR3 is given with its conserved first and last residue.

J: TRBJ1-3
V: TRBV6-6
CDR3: CASSYSRSRSGNTIYF

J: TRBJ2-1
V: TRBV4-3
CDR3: CASSHEEGGGYNEQFF

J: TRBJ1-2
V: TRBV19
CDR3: CASTPNLGASYGYTF

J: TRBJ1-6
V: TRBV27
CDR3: CASSSDRGNSPLHF

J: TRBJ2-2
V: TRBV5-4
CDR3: CASSGENTGELFF

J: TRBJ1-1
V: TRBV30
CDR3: CARTGGLNTEAFF

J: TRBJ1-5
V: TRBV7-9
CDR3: CASSLGTGGGQPQHF

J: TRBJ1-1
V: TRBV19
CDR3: CASTKKEGASVTEAFF

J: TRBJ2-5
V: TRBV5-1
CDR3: CASRPTGTRGVTQYF

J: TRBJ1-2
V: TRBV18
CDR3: CASSPTGGAFYGYTF

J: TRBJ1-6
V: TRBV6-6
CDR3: CASSYPGGANSPLHF

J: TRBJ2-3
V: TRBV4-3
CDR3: CASSPGLSTDTQYF

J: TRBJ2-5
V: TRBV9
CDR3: CASSVAGGFQETQYF

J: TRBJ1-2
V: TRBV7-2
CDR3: CASSFTGGPDYGYTF

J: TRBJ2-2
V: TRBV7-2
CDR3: CASSFLPGLNTEELFF

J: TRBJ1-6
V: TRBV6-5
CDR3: CASSYGDSGLHF

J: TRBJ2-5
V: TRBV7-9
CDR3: CASSLAASGPQETQYF

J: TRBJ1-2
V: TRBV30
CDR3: CAWSPTGSYGYTF

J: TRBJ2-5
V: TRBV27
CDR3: CASSSTGEGTQYF

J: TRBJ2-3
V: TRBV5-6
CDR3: CASSDRKLAGSTDTQYF

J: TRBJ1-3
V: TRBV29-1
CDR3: CSVQEQGVGNTIYF

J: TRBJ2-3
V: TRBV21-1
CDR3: CASSSSDRGTDTQYF

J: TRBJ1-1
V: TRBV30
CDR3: CAWRVMTGVDTEAFF

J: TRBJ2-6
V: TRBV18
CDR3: CASSPTRTGDRSGANVLTF

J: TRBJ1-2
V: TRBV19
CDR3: CASSRVVEPNYGYTF

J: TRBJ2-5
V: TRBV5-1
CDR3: CASSPGLAGASDQETQYF

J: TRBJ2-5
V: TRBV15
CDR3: CATSRVTEETQYF

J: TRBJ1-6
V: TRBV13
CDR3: CASSLGDRGGSPLHF

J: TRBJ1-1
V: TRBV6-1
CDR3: CASSVEQVHTEAFF

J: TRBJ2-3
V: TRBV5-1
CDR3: CASTRPSGLSTDTQYF

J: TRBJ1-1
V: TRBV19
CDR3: CASSMSGNTEAFF

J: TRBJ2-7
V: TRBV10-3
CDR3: CAISESVGTSGAYEQYF

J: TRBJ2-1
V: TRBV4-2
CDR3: CASSQETPGAYNEQFF

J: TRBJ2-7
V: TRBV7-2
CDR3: CASSSRLIGGEQYF

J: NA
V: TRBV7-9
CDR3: CASSPARVDEQYF

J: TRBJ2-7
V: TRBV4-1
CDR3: CASSQVASSYEQYF

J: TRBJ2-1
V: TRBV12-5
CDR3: CASGPGTDYNEQFF

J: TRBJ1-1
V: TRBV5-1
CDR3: CASSLGTGITEAFF

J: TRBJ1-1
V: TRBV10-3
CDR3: CAISPQGKDTEAFF

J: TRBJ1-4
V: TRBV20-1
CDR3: CSASDQGKLFF

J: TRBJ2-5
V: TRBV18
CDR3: CASSPFDSQQETQYF

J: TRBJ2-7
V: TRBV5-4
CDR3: CASSRPGDYEQYF

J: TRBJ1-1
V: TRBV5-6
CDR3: CASSSGQGKAFF

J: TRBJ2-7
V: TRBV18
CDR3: CASSPQTGAGEQYF

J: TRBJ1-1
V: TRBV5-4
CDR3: CASSSDRGLTEAFF

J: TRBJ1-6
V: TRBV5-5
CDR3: CASSLARGTEESPLHF

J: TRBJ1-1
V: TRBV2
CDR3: CASRTTGGTEAFF

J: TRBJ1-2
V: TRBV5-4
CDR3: CASSPRGIGYGYTF

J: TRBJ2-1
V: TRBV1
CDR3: CTSTRSGDRDPSCHEQFF

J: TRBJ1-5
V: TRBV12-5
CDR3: CASAFGTANQPQHF

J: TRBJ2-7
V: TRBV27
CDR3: CASSIDRGNEQYF

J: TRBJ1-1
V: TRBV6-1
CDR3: CASSEDWAVGAFF